Listed below are T cell receptor beta chains from one sample, sequenced in a study of CD8 T cells in Susac syndrome. TCRdb fed the immunoSEQ multiplex PCR reads into MiXCR, producing one record per CDR3 protein. Of roughly 150,000 distinct CDR3 sequences in the sample, more than 85% were seen once. Sample: CD8+ T cells from PBMCs. The receptors here all came from a human donor with Susac syndrome. Each CDR3 is given without its conserved first and last residue. Each record gives: V gene, CDR3 length, J gene, CDR3 protein.

TRBV21-1	12	TRBJ2-7	ASSSPDRPYEQY
TRBV12-3/TRBV12-4	10	TRBJ2-7	ASSGAPYEQY
TRBV7-4	14	TRBJ1-1	ASSPRPSQGNTEAF
TRBV28	12	TRBJ1-2	ASSFGSIGEGYT
TRBV3-1	15	TRBJ2-6	ASSQVLGLSGANVLT
TRBV6-2/TRBV6-3	16	TRBJ2-1	ASSPHLFSGSSYNEQF
TRBV12-3/TRBV12-4	12	TRBJ1-2	ASSSGLGNYGYT
TRBV27	12	TRBJ2-1	ASSKTGGFDEQF
TRBV6-5	11	TRBJ2-1	ASRQLDVNEQF
TRBV29-1	11	TRBJ1-2	SVGLPLNYGYT
TRBV30	10	TRBJ1-1	AWSVQVREAF
TRBV20-1	13	TRBJ2-7	SARDRTGVPHEQY
TRBV6-5	11	TRBJ2-7	ASSSFSGNEQY
TRBV5-1	15	TRBJ2-3	ASTPSPPDSLTDTQY
TRBV9	14	TRBJ2-1	ASDPEGLPTYNEQF
TRBV6-5	11	TRBJ1-5	ASTPFRGQPQH
TRBV5-6	13	TRBJ2-7	ASSRLAGGPYEQY
TRBV7-9	12	TRBJ1-2	ASSLLGQSYGYT
TRBV12-3/TRBV12-4	13	TRBJ2-3	ASSSPLDSTDTQY
TRBV6-5	11	TRBJ2-1	ASSPIQGNEQF
TRBV19	11	TRBJ1-1	ASSIEGGTEAF
TRBV9	11	TRBJ2-6	ASSASGANVLT
TRBV3-1	12	TRBJ1-2	ASSQGSLDYGYT
TRBV2	12	TRBJ2-7	ASASAGGAYEQY
TRBV20-1	11	TRBJ2-5	SPSNKRKETQY
TRBV6-5	13	TRBJ1-2	ASSSTDRFARGYT
TRBV5-4	14	TRBJ2-3	ASSSGTGFEADTQY
TRBV12-3/TRBV12-4	12	TRBJ2-1	ASSGTGGIDEQF
TRBV18	12	TRBJ2-7	ASSPQHSLLRQY
TRBV7-8	12	TRBJ2-7	ASSTGTSPYEQY
TRBV4-1	14	TRBJ2-7	ASSQDGLAGAYEQY
TRBV6-2/TRBV6-3	12	TRBJ1-5	ASSYQQGFQPQH
TRBV30	11	TRBJ1-1	AWNGGGVGEAF
TRBV25-1	10	TRBJ1-2	ASSGVAPGYT
TRBV7-6	13	TRBJ2-5	ASSLVSGSGETQY
TRBV25-1	12	TRBJ2-7	ASSGPNRAYEQY
TRBV5-1	12	TRBJ2-7	ASKPRGTTYEQY
TRBV6-1	15	TRBJ2-4	ASSVGPGLLAKNIQY
TRBV29-1	12	TRBJ2-1	SVAASGRGNEQF
TRBV5-1	9	TRBJ1-2	ASAAGLGYT
TRBV9	14	TRBJ2-1	ASSVSGRVRSNEQF
TRBV9	14	TRBJ2-1	ASSEGDGPGYNEQF